This T cell receptor beta chain was sequenced in a study of cytomegalovirus exposure and HLA in healthy donors. Study-level findings and limits: One variant, a missense change in DCLRE1C, was linked in a later analysis to TCR beta V- and J-gene trimming. Using a false discovery rate of 0.05, a later analysis showed that 16,951 TCR beta sequences were associated with HLA alleles. It was only CMV serostatus that was available as immune exposure information. TCR beta chains numbering 164 were designated cytomegalovirus-associated.

The primer mix had 60 Vbeta and 13 Jbeta primers. Profiled with immunoSEQ multiplex PCR; TCRdb holds only in-frame clones, not every one. The table shows about 160,000 clones, with about 72% occurring only once. The CDR3 has 15 residues. V was cut by 0 bases and J by 2 bases, with 10 bases left in between. Germline loops: CDR1 LNHNV, CDR2 YYDKDF (reference sequence). About this clone: The antigen is undetermined. The sample contains more than one DNA sequence encoding this CDR3.

The chain joins TRBV15 to TRBJ1-1; possibly TRBD1 for D (6 bases). The sample comprised PBMCs. The TCR sequence derives from a man aged 60-69 years in good health and CMV-seronegative. The CDR3 bases are TGTGCCACCAGCAGAGACAGGGGCCTTAACACTGAAGCTTTCTTT. This codes for CATSRDRGLNTEAFF.